Each of the 25 T cell receptor beta chains below was sequenced from the same sample in a study of cytomegalovirus exposure and HLA in healthy donors. The data were produced by immunoSEQ multiplex PCR, yet TCRdb's version contains in-frame clones alone and is incomplete. The data hold about 160,000 clones, with about 90% observed a single time. Sequenced sample: PBMCs. These receptor sequences come from a man between 18 and 35 years old in good health and CMV-seropositive.

The chain is built from TRBV5-6 and TRBJ2-2; the match to TRBD2 covers 13 bases. The CDR3 sequence is 19 residues long. Germline V CDR1 and CDR2: SGHDT, YYEEEE. V was clipped by 0 bases and J by 5 bases; unmatched bases: 10. The CDR3 DNA sequence: TGTGCCAGCAGCTTGGACGGGACTAGCGGGGCCGGGGGGACCGGGGAGCTGTTTTTT. It yields the protein CASSLDGTSGAGGTGELFF.

The chain employs TRBV5-1 and TRBJ2-3, with 14 bases identical to TRBD2. Germline CDR1 reads SGHRS; CDR2 reads YFSETQ. J was trimmed by 8 bases and V by 4 bases; bases with no gene match: 3. CDR3 size: 14 residues. The CDR3: CASSPGTSGSTQYF. CDR3 DNA: TGCGCCAGCAGCCCAGGGACTAGCGGGAGTACGCAGTATTTT.

The chain uses TRBV5-1 and TRBJ2-1; 8 bases line up with TRBD2. There are 15 residues in the CDR3. Germline V gene lookup returns CDR1 SGHRS and CDR2 YFSETQ. V lost 0 bases, J lost 5 bases, and 4 bases stayed unmatched. CDR3 in amino acids: CASSLVAGPHNEQFF. CDR3 coding DNA: TGCGCCAGCAGCTTGGTAGCGGGACCACACAATGAGCAGTTCTTC.

The V and J genes are TRBV7-8 and TRBJ2-7; TRBD1 agrees at 8 bases. The CDR3 extends over 13 amino acids. J gave up 5 bases and V 4 bases, and 4 bases lay outside the gene matches. Germline V gene data show CDR1 as SGHVS and CDR2 as FQNEAQ. The CDR3, as DNA: TGTGCCAGCAGCTCTGACAGGGGCCACGAGCAGTACTTC. Translation gives CASSSDRGHEQYF.

This chain connects TRBV6-1 to TRBJ2-1; TRBD2 matches 8 bases. The CDR3 runs 12 residues. The V gene's germline CDR1 is MNHNS and CDR2 SASEGT. V was pared by 11 bases and J by 13 bases, with 13 bases of the junction left unmatched. The CDR3 bases are TGTGCCGTCGGGGAGCGGGAGTTAGACCAGTTCTTC. It specifies CAVGERELDQFF.

The chain links TRBV19 to TRBJ2-1; 9 nucleotides line up with TRBD1. There are 13 residues in the CDR3. V shed 9 bases, J shed 4 bases, and the junction held 4 bases outside the gene matches. Germline assignment: CDR1 LNHDA and CDR2 SQIVND (reference sequence). Here the CDR3 reads CASGQGLYNEQFF. The CDR3 bases are TGTGCCAGCGGACAGGGGCTTTACAATGAGCAGTTCTTC.

The CDR3 DNA reads as TGTGCCAGCAGTCCGGGACTAGCGGGAACTAGCACAGATACGCAGTATTTT. It is translated as CASSPGLAGTSTDTQYF. The chain recombines TRBV4-2 with TRBJ2-3, with 13 bases aligning to TRBD2. Germline CDR1 reads LGHNA; CDR2 reads YNFKEQ. The CDR3 extends over 17 amino acids. The V segment lost 6 bases and the J segment 0 bases; nucleotides outside the gene matches: 6.

This clone was seen a handful of times. The chain has TRBV15 and TRBJ2-2; D is uncertain. The CDR3 covers 14 residues. CDR1 is LNHNV and CDR2 is YYDKDF in the germline V gene (reference sequence). V shed 2 bases and J shed 4 bases, with 8 bases lying between them. CDR3 residues: CATSRTTRTGELFF. CDR3 sequence (DNA): TGTGCCACCAGCAGAACTACACGCACCGGGGAGCTGTTTTTT.

The chain recombines TRBV2 with TRBJ2-2; D is possibly TRBD2 (6 bases). Between the trimmed V and J ends, which lost 6 bases and 1 base, there was a span of 9 bases. The CDR3 consists of 14 residues. The V gene's germline CDR1 is SNHLY and CDR2 FYNNEI. The CDR3 coding sequence is TGTGCCAGCAGCTATAGCGGGAACACCGGGGAGCTGTTTTTT. It codes for CASSYSGNTGELFF.

The chain has TRBV4-1 and TRBJ2-3; maybe TRBD2 (5 bases). CDR3 length: 16 amino acids. Germline assignment: CDR1 MGHRA and CDR2 YSYEKL. Between the trimmed V and J ends, which lost 3 bases and 0 bases, there was a span of 13 bases. In nucleotides, the CDR3 is TGCGCCAGCAGCCACCAGCCGCGGACTAGCACAGATACGCAGTATTTT. Translating it yields CASSHQPRTSTDTQYF.

This chain connects TRBV6-5 to TRBJ2-7, with a tentative D call TRBD2 (6 bases). Germline CDR1 MNHEY, CDR2 SVGAGI. Trimming shortened V by 8 bases and J by 4 bases, and 18 bases separated the two germline ends. The CDR3 spans 14 residues. CDR3 residues: CASAESGAGYEQYF. In DNA, the CDR3 is TGTGCCAGCGCCGAGTCGGGAGCTGGTTACGAGCAGTACTTC.

The J gene is TRBJ2-7, the V gene TRBV7-2; no firm D call. The V gene lost 5 bases and the J gene lost 1 base, with 9 bases spanning the gap. This CDR3 is 13 amino acids long. Per germline, CDR1 SGHTA and CDR2 FQGNSA. The CDR3, as DNA: TGTGCCAGCAGCCTGAGGTTTTCCTACGAGCAGTACTTC. Translated: CASSLRFSYEQYF. The full variable domain, rest sourced from reference TRBV7-2 and TRBJ2-7, is GAGVSQSPSNKVTEKGKDVELRCDPISGHTALYWYRQSLGQGLEFLIYFQGNSAPDKSGLPSDRFSAERTGGSVSTLTIQRTQQEDSAVYLCASSLRFSYEQYFGPGTRLTVT.

The J gene is TRBJ2-3, the V gene TRBV5-4; TRBD1 matches 9 bases. Germline V gives CDR1 SGHNT, CDR2 YYREEE (reference sequence). The CDR3 spans 17 residues. V dropped 0 bases and J dropped 5; count of bases not matched to a gene: 10. This chain's CDR3 is CASSLGGQGGQGDTQYF. Here the CDR3 DNA reads TGTGCCAGCAGCTTGGGGGGACAGGGCGGCCAGGGAGATACGCAGTATTTT.

This chain connects TRBV11-3 to TRBJ2-2; 8 bases fit TRBD1. This CDR3 comprises 17 residues. The junction had 13 bases not matched to a gene; V was cut back by 5 bases and J by 5 bases. CDR1 SGHNT and CDR2 YENEEA come from the germline V gene. For the CDR3, the DNA is TGTGCCAGCAGCCCTTGGGGTGACAGGGGAGGAACCGGGGAGCTGTTTTTT. Its translation is CASSPWGDRGGTGELFF.

The chain links TRBV5-6 to TRBJ2-5, with D possibly matching TRBD1 (6 bases). The CDR3 runs 16 residues. Trimming removed 1 base from V and 5 bases from J, with 18 bases in between. Germline loops: CDR1 SGHDT, CDR2 YYEEEE. The DNA of the CDR3 is TGTGCCAGCAGCTTGTTGAACAGGAATCAGGGGGAGACCCAGTACTTC. It specifies CASSLLNRNQGETQYF. Looking up the rest from reference TRBV5-6 and TRBJ2-5 gives the full variable domain: DAGVTQSPTHLIKTRGQQVTLRCSPKSGHDTVSWYQQALGQGPQFIFQYYEEEERQRGNFPDRFSGHQFPNYSSELNVNALLLGDSALYLCASSLLNRNQGETQYFGPGTRLLVL.

The CDR3 nucleotides read TGTGCCAGCAGCGTAGGACATTCTCAAGAGACCCAGTACTTC. Protein product: CASSVGHSQETQYF. V is TRBV9 and J is TRBJ2-5; unclear D gene. V lost 0 bases and J lost 2, with 8 bases in between. Per the germline V gene, CDR1 is SGDLS and CDR2 is YYNGEE. CDR3 length: 14 residues.

Here the CDR3 reads CASSSRQRLNEQFF. CDR3 in DNA: TGTGCCAGCAGTTCCCGACAAAGGCTCAATGAGCAGTTCTTC. This chain joins TRBV6-6 and TRBJ2-1, with no clear D. V shed 4 bases and J shed 6 bases, with 13 bases lying between them. CDR1 MNHNY and CDR2 SVGAGI come from the germline V gene (reference sequence). This CDR3 comprises 14 residues.

This clone was observed a single time. The chain uses TRBV25-1 and TRBJ2-7; 10 bases are shared with TRBD1. Germline loops: CDR1 MGHDK, CDR2 SYGVNS. This CDR3 spans 14 amino acids. Trimming cost V 5 bases and J 3 bases; bases outside gene matches: 4. Here the CDR3 DNA reads TGTGCCAGCAGTCTGGGACAGGGGCTCTACGAGCAGTACTTC. Its translation: CASSLGQGLYEQYF.

This rearrangement joins TRBV18 to TRBJ1-5; TRBD1 might be the D (5 bases). The CDR3 sequence is 14 residues long. V lost 1 base and J 5 bases, leaving 9 bases between the germline ends. Germline assignment: CDR1 KGHSH and CDR2 LQKENI. This CDR3 is CASSPRGEDQPQHF. The CDR3 DNA reads TGTGCCAGCTCACCACGGGGGGAAGATCAGCCCCAGCATTTT.

The V and J genes are TRBV2 and TRBJ2-7, with TRBD1 matching 9 bases. Germline V gene sequence: CDR1 SNHLY, CDR2 FYNNEI. The CDR3 length is 14 residues. V lost 6 bases and J lost 2; bases outside the gene matches: 5. The CDR3 sequence is CASSLGQGPYEQYF. The CDR3 DNA reads as TGTGCCAGCAGCTTGGGACAGGGACCCTACGAGCAGTACTTC.

The rearrangement uses TRBV5-1 and TRBJ2-1; 7 nucleotides agree with TRBD1. CDR3 length equals 16 residues. Germline-derived CDR1 and CDR2 are SGHRS and YFSETQ. J lost 4 bases, V lost 1 base, and 8 bases had no gene match. CDR3 bases: TGCGCCAGCAGCTTGTACGGACAGGTGGCGTACAATGAGCAGTTCTTC. It yields the protein CASSLYGQVAYNEQFF.

The rearrangement joins TRBV11-3 to TRBJ2-3; maybe TRBD2 (6 bases). CDR1 is SGHNT and CDR2 is YENEEA in the germline V gene. This CDR3 is 15 amino acids long. V lost 5 bases and J lost 3, with 15 bases in between. CDR3 coding DNA: TGTGCCAGCAGCCGGGACTCCGCGGGAACAGATACGCAGTATTTT. Translated: CASSRDSAGTDTQYF.

The chain employs TRBV2 and TRBJ2-1; 8 bases line up with TRBD2. The V gene's germline CDR1 is SNHLY and CDR2 FYNNEI. Unmatched junction bases numbered 8, after V lost 0 bases and J lost 7 bases. The CDR3 sequence is 16 residues long. The CDR3 loop is CASSEAAGGLLNEQFF. In nucleotides, the CDR3 is TGTGCCAGCAGTGAAGCGGCGGGAGGTTTACTGAATGAGCAGTTCTTC.

This chain links TRBV6-1 with TRBJ1-1; possibly TRBD1 for D (6 bases). Germline-derived CDR1 and CDR2 are MNHNS and SASEGT. Trimming took off 6 bases at V and 0 bases at J, with 14 bases between the two ends. CDR3 length: 15 residues. CDR3 loop: CASRGGWGMNTEAFF. In nucleotides, the CDR3 is TGTGCCAGCAGAGGGGGTTGGGGAATGAACACTGAAGCTTTCTTT.

This chain joins TRBV6-1 and TRBJ1-1, with D tentatively TRBD1 (5 bases). Germline CDR1 is MNHNS and CDR2 is SASEGT. The ends were cut back, 7 bases at V and 4 bases at J, with 19 bases in the middle. The CDR3 is 15 residues long. DNA of the CDR3: TGTGCCAGCAAGGGGCCTGTCAAGGGGCCCACTGAAGCTTTCTTT. Amino acids: CASKGPVKGPTEAFF.